The 20 T cell receptor beta chains below come from one sample, sequenced in a study of siplizumab effects on memory and regulatory T cells. Measured with immunoSEQ multiplex PCR; TCRdb has only the in-frame clones, and not every one. The sample records around 100,000 clones, approximately 94% being singletons. Sequenced sample: non-Treg CD4+ T cells sorted from blood. The origin of the receptors is a human donor in good health.

The chain is built from TRBV7-9 and TRBJ2-7; D is undetermined. CDR3 length: 13 residues. Trimming took 2 bases from V and 2 from J, leaving 7 bases between them. CDR1 is SEHNR, CDR2 FQNEAQ, per germline (reference sequence). CDR3 amino acids: CASSLRQTYEQYF. The CDR3 DNA reads as TGTGCCAGCAGCTTAAGGCAGACCTACGAGCAGTACTTC.

The CDR3 DNA sequence: TGTGCCAGCAGCGTAGCGGGGCAAGGGGGCACAGATACGCAGTATTTT. Translated, it gives CASSVAGQGGTDTQYF. The chain combines TRBV9 with TRBJ2-3; D tentatively reads TRBD1 or TRBD2 (5 bases each). The CDR3 loop spans 16 amino acids. Germline V lookup: CDR1 SGDLS, CDR2 YYNGEE. The V end lost 0 bases, the J end lost 1 base, and 12 bases lay between the germline ends.

V gene TRBV18 combines with J gene TRBJ2-7; D is possibly TRBD2 (6 bases). The CDR3 is 14 amino acids. Germline values: CDR1 KGHSH, CDR2 LQKENI. V lost 3 bases and J lost 6, with 15 bases in between. The CDR3 bases are TGTGCCAGCTCACCGGAAACGGGAGTAGGCGAGCAGTACTTC. Amino acid sequence: CASSPETGVGEQYF.

V and J are TRBV29-1 and TRBJ2-5; D remains unclear. The CDR3 sequence is 15 residues long. The ends were cut back, 6 bases at V and 3 bases at J, with 20 bases in the middle. Germline V gives CDR1 SQVTM, CDR2 ANQGSEA. Written as DNA, the CDR3 is TGCAGCGTCGCCTTGTTTAGGCAGCGCGAAGAGACCCAGTACTTC. It is translated as CSVALFRQREETQYF.

CDR3 sequence: CASSLVDGTTDTQYF. The DNA for the CDR3 is TGTGCCAGCAGCTTGGTGGACGGGACCACAGATACGCAGTATTTT. The J gene is TRBJ2-3, the V gene TRBV5-4; D tentatively fits TRBD1 or TRBD2 (5 bases each). Germline V gene lookup returns CDR1 SGHNT and CDR2 YYREEE (reference sequence). V lost 0 bases to trimming and J lost 2 bases, with 10 bases between them. This CDR3 spans 15 amino acids.

This clone is a singleton in its sample. The chain is built from TRBV18 and TRBJ2-5; D ambiguous. Germline V gene data show CDR1 as KGHSH and CDR2 as LQKENI. The CDR3 loop spans 15 amino acids. V was clipped by 6 bases and J by 0 bases, with 14 bases between them. CDR3 nucleotide sequence: TGTGCCAGCTCCCCGCGCGACGGCTACCAAGAGACCCAGTACTTC. Amino acids: CASSPRDGYQETQYF.

The J gene is TRBJ2-1, the V gene TRBV19; 12 nucleotides agree with TRBD1. The CDR3 is made up of 15 amino acids. V shed 5 bases and J 7 bases; nucleotides not matched to a gene: 6. Germline V lookup: CDR1 LNHDA, CDR2 SQIVND (reference sequence). As DNA, the CDR3 is TGTGCCAGTAGTCGACCGGGACAGGGGGCTAATGAGCAGTTCTTC. Translated: CASSRPGQGANEQFF.

The V gene is TRBV19, the J gene TRBJ2-3, with 8 nucleotides matching TRBD1. The CDR3 sequence is 13 residues long. Trimming cost V 6 bases and J 4 bases; bases outside gene matches: 3. Germline V gene data show CDR1 as LNHDA and CDR2 as SQIVND (reference sequence). DNA of the CDR3: TGTGCCAGTAGGTCGACAGGGGCAGATACGCAGTATTTT. Translation: CASRSTGADTQYF.

CDR3 nucleotide sequence: TGTGCCAGCAGCCGAGTCAGAGACACTGAAGCTTTCTTT. Encoded protein: CASSRVRDTEAFF. The chain uses TRBV11-3 and TRBJ1-1; D unclear. The CDR3 contains 13 residues. Germline CDR1 SGHNT, CDR2 YENEEA. V was trimmed by 5 bases and J by 3 bases, leaving 10 bases between them.

This CDR3 is CASSVTGGDTDTQYF. CDR3 coding DNA: TGTGCCAGCAGCGTGACAGGGGGCGACACAGATACGCAGTATTTT. This chain connects TRBV9 to TRBJ2-3; 10 nucleotides align to TRBD1. In germline, CDR1 is SGDLS, CDR2 YYNGEE. V dropped 2 bases and J dropped 2; count of bases not matched to a gene: 2. This CDR3 has 15 amino acids.

The CDR3 sequence is CASSLRREGDNEQFF. In DNA form, the CDR3 reads TGCGCCAGCAGCTTGAGACGGGAGGGGGACAATGAGCAGTTCTTC. V usage is TRBV5-1 and J usage is TRBJ2-1, with TRBD2 matching over 8 bases. The V and J ends lost 1 base and 5 bases, in that order; junction bases with no gene match: 5. Looked up from germline, CDR1 is SGHRS and CDR2 is YFSETQ. The CDR3 sequence is 15 residues long. Drawing the rest from reference TRBV5-1 and TRBJ2-1, the complete variable domain is KAGVTQTPRYLIKTRGQQVTLSCSPISGHRSVSWYQQTPGQGLQFLFEYFSETQRNKGNFPGRFSGRQFSNSRSEMNVSTLELGDSALYLCASSLRREGDNEQFFGPGTRLTVL.

The chain carries TRBV19 and TRBJ1-5; D is ambiguous. Germline V lookup: CDR1 LNHDA, CDR2 SQIVND (reference sequence). V gave up 3 bases and J gave up 2 bases, with 14 bases separating them. This CDR3 has 16 residues. This CDR3 reads CASSILQSGGNQPQHF. The DNA of the CDR3 is TGTGCCAGTAGTATTCTACAGTCGGGTGGCAATCAGCCCCAGCATTTT.

V usage is TRBV5-1 and J usage is TRBJ2-7; 15 bases agree with TRBD2. The V gene's germline CDR1 is SGHRS and CDR2 YFSETQ. The CDR3 has 17 amino acids. V shed 4 bases, J shed 0 bases, and the junction held 5 bases outside the gene matches. CDR3 coding DNA: TGCGCCAGCAGCCACGCGGGACTAGCGGGAGGCTCCTACGAGCAGTACTTC. It specifies CASSHAGLAGGSYEQYF.

The chain is built from TRBV7-9 and TRBJ2-7; TRBD2 aligns across 13 bases. The CDR3 contains 15 residues. V lost 3 bases to trimming and J lost 5 bases; unmatched junction nucleotides: 4. Per germline, CDR1 SEHNR and CDR2 FQNEAQ (reference sequence). CDR3 DNA sequence: TGTGCCAGCAGCTTGGGACTAGCGGGATATAACGAGCAGTACTTC. Translating it yields CASSLGLAGYNEQYF.

This chain links TRBV5-6 with TRBJ2-3, with TRBD2 matching 12 bases. CDR1 and CDR2 from the germline V gene are SGHDT and YYEEEE. V was pared by 0 bases and J by 5 bases, with 4 bases of the junction left unmatched. The CDR3 has 16 residues. The CDR3 DNA follows: TGTGCCAGCAGCTTGGATCCTAGCGGGAGGGAAGATACGCAGTATTTT. It specifies CASSLDPSGREDTQYF.

The gene calls are TRBV5-1 and TRBJ1-3; D gene uncertain. The CDR3 has 16 amino acids. Trimming stripped 4 bases from V and 1 base from J, with 15 bases between. CDR1 is SGHRS and CDR2 is YFSETQ in the germline V gene. CDR3 nucleotide sequence: TGCGCCAGCAGCATGGAATACGTGGGGTCTGGAAACACCATATATTTT. It codes for CASSMEYVGSGNTIYF.

The chain couples TRBV30 to TRBJ1-3; no firm D call. The germline CDR1 and CDR2 sequences are GTSNPN and SVGIG (reference sequence). V gave up 2 bases and J gave up 9 bases, with 11 bases separating them. CDR3 length equals 12 residues. CDR3 sequence (DNA): TGTGCCTGGAGTCCCCGCGGGAGCACCATATATTTT. This sequence encodes CAWSPRGSTIYF.

This clone was seen only a few times. V and J are TRBV9 and TRBJ1-3; D might be TRBD1 (5 bases). Deletions cut 0 bases from V and 8 bases from J, with 9 bases between. The germline gives CDR1 SGDLS, CDR2 YYNGEE. The CDR3 loop spans 13 amino acids. The CDR3 spells CASSVGGVDTIYF. The CDR3 DNA reads as TGTGCCAGCAGCGTAGGGGGCGTGGACACCATATATTTT.

The chain has TRBV28 and TRBJ2-7; D remains unclear. This CDR3 has 14 amino acids. In germline, CDR1 is MDHEN, CDR2 SYDVKM. Trimming took 4 bases from V and 6 from J, leaving 16 bases between them. The CDR3 here is CASSSGHPTSEQYF. CDR3 bases: TGTGCCAGCAGTTCCGGCCACCCTACGTCCGAGCAGTACTTC. Full variable domain (outside the CDR3, taken from reference TRBV28 and TRBJ2-7): DVKVTQSSRYLVKRTGEKVFLECVQDMDHENMFWYRQDPGLGLRLIYFSYDVKMKEKGDIPEGYSVSREKKERFSLILESASTNQTSMYLCASSSGHPTSEQYFGPGTRLTVT.

This clone has more than one count but fewer than ten. The chain combines TRBV6-1 with TRBJ2-7; tentatively, D is TRBD2 (5 bases). From germline, CDR1 is MNHNS and CDR2 SASEGT. CDR3 length: 15 residues. V was cut by 2 bases and J by 2 bases, with 13 bases left in between. The chain's CDR3 is CASSEPGIIPYEQYF. CDR3 DNA: TGTGCCAGCAGTGAACCCGGGATCATCCCCTACGAGCAGTACTTC.